The 31 T cell receptor beta chains in this list originate from one sample, sequenced in a study of sequential checkpoint blockade in melanoma. Treatment meaning: randomized to nivolumab then ipilimumab (arm A) or the reverse (arm B). Assay: immunoSEQ multiplex PCR; the TCRdb copy retains only in-frame clones and omits some. The sample lists roughly 34,000 clones; 75% to 90% were seen once. The source material was CD8+ T cells sorted from blood (inferred from file names), sampled from a patient given nivolumab and ipilimumab in sequence. The source is a human donor with melanoma.

This rearrangement joins TRBV27 to TRBJ1-5; 10 positions agree with TRBD1. CDR3 length: 15 residues. Losses at the gene ends were 5 bases for V and 2 bases for J; bases not matched to a gene: 3. Germline V lookup: CDR1 MNHEY, CDR2 SMNVEV (reference sequence). The CDR3 DNA reads TGTGCCAGCAGTGTTGGGACAGGGGGCAATCAGCCCCAGCATTTT. Translating it yields CASSVGTGGNQPQHF.

The chain has TRBV19 and TRBJ2-1; TRBD2 might be the D (7 bases). Germline V gives CDR1 LNHDA, CDR2 SQIVND (reference sequence). The CDR3 has 14 amino acids. V lost 3 bases, J lost 5 bases, and 11 bases lay in between. Written as DNA, the CDR3 is TGTGCCAGTAGTATCGCGGGGGCCGACAATGAGCAGTTCTTC. Protein product: CASSIAGADNEQFF.

The J gene is TRBJ2-5, the V gene TRBV5-4; 10 bases map to TRBD2. Germline values: CDR1 SGHNT, CDR2 YYREEE (reference sequence). The trim removed 3 bases at V and 5 bases at J, leaving 10 bases unmatched. The CDR3 contains 16 residues. This CDR3 is CASSWVSGGIGETQYF. As DNA, the CDR3 is TGTGCCAGCAGCTGGGTTAGCGGGGGGATCGGGGAGACCCAGTACTTC.

The chain carries TRBV7-9 and TRBJ2-7; 7 bases line up with TRBD2. The germline gives CDR1 SEHNR, CDR2 FQNEAQ (reference sequence). After removal of 5 bases from V and 6 bases from J, the junction contained 10 bases not matched to a gene. CDR3 size: 14 residues. In nucleotides, the CDR3 is TGTGCCAGCAGCCGCGGGACGGGGAGGGGCGAGCAGTACTTC. Translated, it gives CASSRGTGRGEQYF.

The V gene is TRBV5-5, the J gene TRBJ2-7, with 7 bases identical to TRBD1. The length of the CDR3 is 13 residues. Germline CDR1 SGHKS, CDR2 YYEKEE (reference sequence). The V segment lost 3 bases and the J segment 5 bases; nucleotides outside the gene matches: 5. The CDR3 region has the DNA TGTGCCAGCAGCTGGGGACAGCGTAACGAGCAGTACTTC. Protein sequence: CASSWGQRNEQYF.

The chain is built from TRBV5-6 and TRBJ2-7; D is possibly TRBD2 (7 bases). Trimming left V 5 bases short and J 2 bases short, with 17 bases between. Germline CDR1 reads SGHDT; CDR2 reads YYEEEE. The CDR3 is 15 residues long. CDR3 region: CASRGIGGPAYEQYF. The DNA for the CDR3 is TGTGCCAGCAGGGGTATCGGGGGGCCAGCCTACGAGCAGTACTTC.

The chain carries TRBV7-9 and TRBJ2-7; 8 bases map to TRBD2. The CDR3 is made up of 13 amino acids. V dropped 4 bases and J dropped 6; count of bases not matched to a gene: 5. The germline gives CDR1 SEHNR, CDR2 FQNEAQ (reference sequence). CDR3 sequence reads: CASSSTSVVEQYF. The CDR3 DNA sequence: TGTGCCAGCAGCTCGACTAGCGTAGTCGAGCAGTACTTC.

The chain has TRBV19 and TRBJ2-1; 11 bases map to TRBD2. Trimming at V came to 8 bases and at J to 6 bases, leaving 9 bases not matched to a gene. Germline assignment: CDR1 LNHDA and CDR2 SQIVND (reference sequence). The CDR3 covers 15 residues. In nucleotides, the CDR3 is TGTGCCAGTCGCTGGGGTAGCGGGGGGGCCAATGAGCAGTTCTTC. Translation: CASRWGSGGANEQFF.

This chain links TRBV7-9 with TRBJ2-2; TRBD1 agrees at 7 bases. After removal of 6 bases from V and 4 bases from J, the junction contained 11 bases not matched to a gene. CDR1 SEHNR and CDR2 FQNEAQ come from the germline V gene (reference sequence). The CDR3 covers 16 residues. CDR3 DNA: TGTGCCAGCAGAAAAGACAGGGTTTCAAGCACCGGGGAGCTGTTTTTT. It translates to CASRKDRVSSTGELFF.

This clone has only a few counts. The chain carries TRBV19 and TRBJ1-2; 8 bases are shared with TRBD1. The length of the CDR3 is 16 residues. With 6 bases clipped from V and 2 bases from J, the junction kept 11 bases outside the gene matches. Germline CDR1 and CDR2: LNHDA and SQIVND (reference sequence). CDR3 in amino acids: CASSAGGTGANYGYTF. The CDR3 DNA is TGTGCCAGTAGCGCGGGGGGGACAGGTGCAAACTATGGCTACACCTTC.

The chain uses TRBV6-6 and TRBJ2-3, with D possibly TRBD2 on 6 matching bases. Germline CDR1 and CDR2: MNHNY and SVGAGI (reference sequence). CDR3 length equals 16 residues. Deletions cut 2 bases from V and 2 bases from J, with 14 bases between. The CDR3 DNA follows: TGTGCCAGCAGTTACCACCCTAGCGCGATCACAGATACGCAGTATTTT. Its protein product is CASSYHPSAITDTQYF.

CDR3 region: CASTRRRDTDTQYF. Here the CDR3 DNA reads TGCGCCAGCACCCGTCGGCGGGACACAGATACGCAGTATTTT. The chain couples TRBV5-1 to TRBJ2-3, with D possibly TRBD2 on 6 matching bases. Germline assignment: CDR1 SGHRS and CDR2 YFSETQ. CDR3 size: 14 residues. Trimming shortened V by 6 bases and J by 2 bases, and 13 bases separated the two germline ends. The complete variable domain, with remaining parts taken from reference TRBV5-1 and TRBJ2-3, reads KAGVTQTPRYLIKTRGQQVTLSCSPISGHRSVSWYQQTPGQGLQFLFEYFSETQRNKGNFPGRFSGRQFSNSRSEMNVSTLELGDSALYLCASTRRRDTDTQYFGPGTRLTVL.

This sequence joins TRBV6-5 and TRBJ2-7; 8 bases fit TRBD1. Germline CDR1 reads MNHEY; CDR2 reads SVGAGI. CDR3 length: 14 amino acids. Losses at the gene ends were 5 bases for V and 3 bases for J; bases not matched to a gene: 6. The CDR3 spells CASSAGTGRYEQYF. The DNA for the CDR3 is TGTGCCAGCAGTGCCGGGACAGGCCGCTACGAGCAGTACTTC.

The V gene is TRBV19, the J gene TRBJ2-1, with D unclear. The CDR3 has 13 residues. Per the germline V gene, CDR1 is LNHDA and CDR2 is SQIVND (reference sequence). Trimming took off 5 bases at V and 4 bases at J, with 9 bases between the two ends. The CDR3 reads CASSPRKYNEQFF. CDR3 sequence (DNA): TGTGCCAGTAGTCCTAGGAAATACAATGAGCAGTTCTTC. Variable domain in full (rest from reference TRBV19 and TRBJ2-1): DGGITQSPKYLFRKEGQNVTLSCEQNLNHDAMYWYRQDPGQGLRLIYYSQIVNDFQKGDIAEGYSVSREKKESFPLTVTSAQKNPTAFYLCASSPRKYNEQFFGPGTRLTVL.

This rearrangement joins TRBV4-3 to TRBJ1-4; 7 nucleotides align to TRBD1. V dropped 1 base and J dropped 8; count of bases not matched to a gene: 10. Germline CDR1 is LGHNA and CDR2 is YSLEER. The CDR3 has 16 residues. The CDR3 is CASSQVGQASGEKLFF. The CDR3 nucleotides are TGCGCCAGCAGCCAAGTCGGACAGGCCTCGGGAGAAAAACTGTTTTTT.

The rearrangement joins TRBV5-5 to TRBJ2-3; TRBD1 is a possible D gene (5 bases). The V and J ends lost 0 bases and 2 bases respectively, with 7 bases between them. The CDR3 is 14 amino acids. Germline lookup yields CDR1 SGHKS and CDR2 YYEKEE (reference sequence). This CDR3 is CASSLGQITDTQYF. The CDR3 DNA reads TGTGCCAGCAGCTTGGGACAGATCACAGATACGCAGTATTTT.

The rearrangement uses TRBV7-9 and TRBJ2-4; TRBD2 matches at 10 bases. The CDR3 is 15 residues long. J lost 6 bases, V lost 1 base, and 3 bases had no gene match. The germline V gene encodes CDR1 SEHNR and CDR2 FQNEAQ (reference sequence). The chain's CDR3 is CASSLVASGRNIQYF. The CDR3 DNA reads as TGTGCCAGCAGCTTAGTGGCTAGCGGGAGAAACATTCAGTACTTC.

The sample holds one count of this clone. This chain connects TRBV7-2 to TRBJ2-7, with 8 bases fitting TRBD2. The CDR3 contains 15 residues. Germline CDR1 and CDR2: SGHTA and FQGNSA. Unmatched junction bases numbered 6, after V lost 3 bases and J lost 2 bases. The CDR3 DNA sequence: TGTGCCAGCAGCTTTTGGAGGACTAGCACCTACGAGCAGTACTTC. Translation: CASSFWRTSTYEQYF.

The chain is built from TRBV6-5 and TRBJ1-2, with D possibly being TRBD1 (6 bases). The CDR3 totals 13 residues. Germline V CDR1 and CDR2: MNHEY, SVGAGI. V shed 5 bases and J shed 3 bases, with 10 bases lying between them. The CDR3, as DNA: TGTGCCAGCAGTGTAACAGGGCACTATGGCTACACCTTC. As protein: CASSVTGHYGYTF.

The chain is built from TRBV20-1 and TRBJ2-5; no firm D call. The J call could be wrong; TRBJ2-7 is a better fit for the DNA end. CDR1 and CDR2 from the germline V gene are DFQATT and SNEGSKA (reference sequence). There are 10 residues in the CDR3. The CDR3 here is CSATSYEQYF. CDR3 DNA: TGCAGTGCCACCTCCTACGAGCAGTACTTC.

The chain links TRBV7-9 to TRBJ2-3, with D possibly being TRBD1 (6 bases). Trimming cost V 6 bases and J 4 bases, with 14 bases left between them. The V gene's germline CDR1 is SEHNR and CDR2 FQNEAQ (reference sequence). This CDR3 comprises 14 residues. As DNA, the CDR3 is TGTGCCAGCAGGGGCCTTAAGGGGGCAGATACGCAGTATTTT. This sequence encodes CASRGLKGADTQYF.

The chain has TRBV10-3 and TRBJ1-1; D unresolved. This CDR3 has 18 residues. The germline gives CDR1 ENHRY, CDR2 SYGVKD. The V end was cut by 3 bases, the J end by 6 bases, with 26 bases between. CDR3 residues: CAISDQFREQVVWAEAFF. Here the CDR3 DNA reads TGTGCCATCAGTGACCAATTTCGGGAGCAGGTCGTATGGGCTGAAGCTTTCTTT.

The chain has TRBV9 and TRBJ2-5, with TRBD1 matching over 7 bases. TRBJ2-7 matches the DNA end more closely, so the J call is doubtful. The CDR3 spans 14 residues. The germline gives CDR1 SGDLS, CDR2 YYNGEE. For the CDR3, the DNA is TGTGCCAGCAGCGTAGAGACAGGGTTCTACGAGCAGTACTTC. Encoded protein: CASSVETGFYEQYF.

The V gene is TRBV4-2, the J gene TRBJ2-1; 9 bases agree with TRBD2. V lost 1 base and J lost 5; bases outside the gene matches: 6. The germline V gene has CDR1 LGHNA and CDR2 YNFKEQ. CDR3 length: 16 residues. CDR3 sequence reads: CASSQAEAGGDNEQFF. The CDR3 nucleotides are TGTGCCAGCAGCCAAGCGGAAGCGGGAGGAGACAATGAGCAGTTCTTC.

The chain combines TRBV10-1 with TRBJ2-7; TRBD1 agrees at 10 bases. The germline gives CDR1 WNHNN, CDR2 SYGVQD (reference sequence). V trimming: 5 bases; J trimming: 2 bases; junction bases outside the gene matches: 6. This CDR3 is 15 amino acids long. CDR3 coding DNA: TGCGCCAGCAGTCCCCGGGACAGGGGTACCTACGAGCAGTACTTC. The encoded protein is CASSPRDRGTYEQYF.

Written as DNA, the CDR3 is TGCGCCAGCAGCTTGGCCGGGGGTAGAGGTGCCACAGATACGCAGTATTTT. Translated, it gives CASSLAGGRGATDTQYF. V is TRBV5-1 and J is TRBJ2-3; maybe TRBD2 (6 bases). V lost 0 bases and J 2 bases, leaving 16 bases between the germline ends. Per the germline V gene, CDR1 is SGHRS and CDR2 is YFSETQ. CDR3 size: 17 residues. Full variable domain (rest looked up from reference TRBV5-1 and TRBJ2-3): KAGVTQTPRYLIKTRGQQVTLSCSPISGHRSVSWYQQTPGQGLQFLFEYFSETQRNKGNFPGRFSGRQFSNSRSEMNVSTLELGDSALYLCASSLAGGRGATDTQYFGPGTRLTVL.

Only one count was recorded for this clone. CDR3 coding DNA: TGTGCCAGCAGCGTAGGACAGGACCCCACTCAGCCCCAGCATTTT. Amino acids: CASSVGQDPTQPQHF. V is TRBV9 and J is TRBJ1-5, with a possible D match to TRBD1 (6 bases). Trimming removed 0 bases from V and 6 bases from J, with 13 bases in between. In germline, CDR1 is SGDLS, CDR2 YYNGEE. The CDR3 is 15 amino acids.

J is TRBJ1-6 and V is TRBV30; TRBD1 matches 11 bases. The CDR3 consists of 17 residues. Germline V gene data show CDR1 as GTSNPN and CDR2 as SVGIG (reference sequence). J gave up 3 bases and V 8 bases, and 12 bases lay outside the gene matches. The CDR3 DNA sequence: TGTGCCACCAACCCGGGGACAGGGGGTTACTATAATTCACCCCTCCACTTT. This encodes CATNPGTGGYYNSPLHF.

V gene TRBV28 combines with J gene TRBJ2-1; a possible D gene is TRBD2 (6 bases). Per the germline V gene, CDR1 is MDHEN and CDR2 is SYDVKM. The CDR3 loop spans 16 amino acids. V was clipped by 4 bases and J by 2 bases, with 15 bases between them. CDR3 protein: CASSSPREAAYNEQFF. The CDR3 coding sequence is TGTGCCAGCAGTTCTCCCAGGGAGGCAGCCTACAATGAGCAGTTCTTC.

The chain carries TRBV4-2 and TRBJ2-7; tentatively, D is TRBD1 (7 bases). The CDR3 consists of 15 residues. The germline CDR1 and CDR2 sequences are LGHNA and YNFKEQ. V was trimmed by 4 bases and J by 0 bases, leaving 13 bases between them. The CDR3 nucleotides are TGTGCCAGCAGCCCCCGCAGGGGGGACTCCTACGAGCAGTACTTC. Its protein product is CASSPRRGDSYEQYF.

The chain employs TRBV7-9 and TRBJ1-2, with TRBD1 as a possible D gene (6 bases). The CDR3 totals 15 residues. The germline V and J ends were trimmed by 0 bases and 4 bases, with 12 bases remaining between them. Germline assignment: CDR1 SEHNR and CDR2 FQNEAQ (reference sequence). In DNA form, the CDR3 reads TGTGCCAGCAGCTTAGCGGACACAGGGATCTATGGCTACACCTTC. Its protein product is CASSLADTGIYGYTF.